This T cell receptor (beta chain) derives from a study of shared clonotypes between healthy human individuals. At the level of the study: The study used three CD4 naive, three CD4 memory, two CD8 naive and one CD8 memory plate per donor.

Between the trimmed V and J ends, which lost 4 bases and 4 bases, there was a span of 13 bases. The CDR3 contains 15 residues. Germline V gives CDR1 MNHNS, CDR2 SASEGT. As regards this clone: What it binds is unknown.

In the original workflow: For the immunoSEQ data, sequences were junction-only without quality scores, so filtering differed. TCRdb keeps only in-frame clones here, not all; method: immunoSEQ multiplex PCR. V and J calls and clone size follow that table, whereas D and trimming were derived from the DNA. The data hold 900,000 to 1,200,000 clones, with 78% observed a single time. Findings and caveats of the study: Clonotype sharing among donors was thought likely to change with sequencing depth.

The sample consisted of memory CD4+ T cells from PBMCs. The subset denotes: CD45RA-negative fraction. The V call is TRBV6-1, the J call TRBJ1-4; D may be TRBD1 (5 bases). The TCR comes from a man between 18 and 35 years old in good health. Some clones in this sample may be carry-over from other donors' samples. The CDR3: CASSVPGRVNEKLFF. CDR3 DNA sequence: TGTGCCAGCAGTGTACCGGGACGGGTTAATGAAAAACTGTTTTTT.